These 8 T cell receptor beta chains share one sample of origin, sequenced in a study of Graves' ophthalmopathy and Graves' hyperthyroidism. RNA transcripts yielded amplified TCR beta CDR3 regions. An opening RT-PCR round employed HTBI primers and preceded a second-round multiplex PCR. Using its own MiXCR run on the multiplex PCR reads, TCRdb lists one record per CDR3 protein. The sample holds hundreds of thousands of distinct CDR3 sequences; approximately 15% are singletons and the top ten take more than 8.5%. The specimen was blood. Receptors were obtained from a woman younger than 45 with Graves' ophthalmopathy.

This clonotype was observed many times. The CDR3 nucleotides are TGTGCCACCAGTGAAACGGGCCACAAGGAGACCCAGTACTTC. Translated, it gives CATSETGHKETQYF. V is TRBV24-1 and J is TRBJ2-5; D remains unclear. This CDR3 has 14 amino acids. Germline-derived CDR1 and CDR2 are KGHDR and SFDVKD. V was pared by 4 bases and J by 5 bases, with 13 bases between.

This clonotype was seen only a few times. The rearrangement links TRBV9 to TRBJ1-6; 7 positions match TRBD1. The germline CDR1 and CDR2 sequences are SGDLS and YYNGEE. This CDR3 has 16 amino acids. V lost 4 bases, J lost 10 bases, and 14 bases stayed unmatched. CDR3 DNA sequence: TGTGCCAGCAGCATAGCTCAGGGGGGGGGCCGGTCACCCCTCCACTTT. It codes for CASSIAQGGGRSPLHF.

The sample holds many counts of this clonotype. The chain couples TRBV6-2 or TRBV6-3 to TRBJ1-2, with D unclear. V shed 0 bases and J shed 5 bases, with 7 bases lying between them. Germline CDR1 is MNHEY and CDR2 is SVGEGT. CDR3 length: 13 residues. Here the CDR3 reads CASSYSLRYGYTF. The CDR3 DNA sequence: TGTGCCAGCAGTTACTCGTTGAGATATGGCTACACCTTC.

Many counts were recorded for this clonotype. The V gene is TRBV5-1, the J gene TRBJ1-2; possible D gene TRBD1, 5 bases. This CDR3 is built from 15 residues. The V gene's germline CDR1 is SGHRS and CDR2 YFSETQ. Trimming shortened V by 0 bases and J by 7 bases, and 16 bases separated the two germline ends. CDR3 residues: CASSLETGASLGYTF. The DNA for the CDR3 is TGCGCCAGCAGCTTGGAAACAGGTGCCTCCCTTGGCTACACCTTC.

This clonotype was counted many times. CDR3 region: CASSLARDVPGELFF. The CDR3 DNA follows: TGTGCCAGCAGCCTTGCCCGGGACGTGCCCGGGGAGCTGTTTTTT. V and J are TRBV6-2 or TRBV6-3 and TRBJ2-2; D tentatively fits TRBD1 or TRBD2 (5 bases each). The V gene's germline CDR1 is MNHEY and CDR2 SVGEGT. The CDR3 consists of 15 residues. The V end was cut by 6 bases, the J end by 6 bases, with 17 bases between.

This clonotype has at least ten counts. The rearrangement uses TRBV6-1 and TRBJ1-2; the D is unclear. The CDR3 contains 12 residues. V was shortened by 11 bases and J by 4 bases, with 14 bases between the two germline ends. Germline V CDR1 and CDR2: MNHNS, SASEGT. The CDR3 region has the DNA TGTGCCTGTTACGGGGTGGTCTATGGCTACACCTTC. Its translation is CACYGVVYGYTF.

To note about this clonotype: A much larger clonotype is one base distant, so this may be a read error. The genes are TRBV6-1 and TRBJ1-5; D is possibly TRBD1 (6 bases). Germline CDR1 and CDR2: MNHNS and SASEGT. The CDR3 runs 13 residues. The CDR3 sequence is CASQRGVNQPQRF. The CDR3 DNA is TGTGCCAGCCAAAGGGGGGTCAATCAGCCCCAGCGTTTT.

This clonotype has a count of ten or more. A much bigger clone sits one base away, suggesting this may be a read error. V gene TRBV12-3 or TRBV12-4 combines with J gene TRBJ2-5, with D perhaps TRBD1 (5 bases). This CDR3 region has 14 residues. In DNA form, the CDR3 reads TGTGCCAGCAGTCCCCGGACAAATCAAGAGACCCAGTGCTTC. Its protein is CASSPRTNQETQCF.